The 8 T cell receptor beta chains listed next were all sequenced from one sample in a study of blood T cell repertoires in COVID-19. Assay: immunoSEQ multiplex PCR; the TCRdb copy retains only in-frame clones and omits some. The data contain about 160,000 clones, approximately 82% of them singletons. Material for sequencing was peripheral blood. The receptors come from a man in his 70s who had recovered from COVID-19.

This clone has only one observation. The chain is built from TRBV7-2 and TRBJ2-1, with TRBD2 matching 8 bases. The ends lost 1 base at V and 3 bases at J; junction bases unmatched: 5. The CDR3 sequence is 16 residues long. Germline V lookup: CDR1 SGHTA, CDR2 FQGNSA. DNA for the CDR3: TGTGCCAGCAGCTTAGTAATCGGGGGGGGCTACAATGAGCAGTTCTTC. Residues: CASSLVIGGGYNEQFF. Using reference TRBV7-2 and TRBJ2-1 for the parts outside the CDR3, the full variable domain is GAGVSQSPSNKVTEKGKDVELRCDPISGHTALYWYRQSLGQGLEFLIYFQGNSAPDKSGLPSDRFSAERTGGSVSTLTIQRTQQEDSAVYLCASSLVIGGGYNEQFFGPGTRLTVL.

The chain employs TRBV11-2 and TRBJ2-7; 9 bases fit TRBD2. This CDR3 has 14 residues. CDR1 SGHAT and CDR2 FQNNGV come from the germline V gene. V lost 1 base and J lost 6; bases outside the gene matches: 4. In DNA, the CDR3 is TGTGCCAGCAGCTTAGTAGCGGGAGTGGGCGAGCAGTACTTC. It is translated as CASSLVAGVGEQYF.

V usage is TRBV5-6 and J usage is TRBJ2-7, with no clear D. Germline loops: CDR1 SGHDT, CDR2 YYEEEE. This CDR3 is 14 amino acids long. V gave up 1 base and J gave up 2 bases, with 10 bases separating them. The CDR3 spells CASSLRLPPYEQYF. The CDR3 region has the DNA TGTGCCAGCAGCTTGCGACTGCCCCCCTACGAGCAGTACTTC. The complete variable domain, with remaining parts taken from reference TRBV5-6 and TRBJ2-7, reads DAGVTQSPTHLIKTRGQQVTLRCSPKSGHDTVSWYQQALGQGPQFIFQYYEEEERQRGNFPDRFSGHQFPNYSSELNVNALLLGDSALYLCASSLRLPPYEQYFGPGTRLTVT.

This chain links TRBV6-2 or TRBV6-3 with TRBJ2-3; D is uncertain. With 2 bases removed from V and 2 bases from J, the gap between germline ends came to 8 bases. The CDR3 loop spans 14 amino acids. The germline gives CDR1 MNHEY, CDR2 SVGEGT. The CDR3 reads CASSYPLLTDTQYF. The CDR3, as DNA: TGTGCCAGCAGTTACCCTCTCCTCACAGATACGCAGTATTTT.

This CDR3 reads CASSEVVPSGSPLHF. The CDR3 nucleotides read TGTGCCAGCAGTGAAGTGGTGCCTTCGGGTTCACCCCTCCACTTT. The chain links TRBV6-1 to TRBJ1-6; no definite D call. Germline V gene sequence: CDR1 MNHNS, CDR2 SASEGT. The germline V and J ends were trimmed by 1 base and 9 bases, with 13 bases remaining between them. The CDR3 sequence is 15 residues long.

The J gene is TRBJ1-1, the V gene TRBV5-1, with D possibly TRBD1 on 5 matching bases. The CDR3 is 14 residues long. In germline, CDR1 is SGHRS, CDR2 YFSETQ. Trimming took 2 bases from V and 1 from J, leaving 9 bases between them. The CDR3 nucleotides read TGCGCCAGCAGCTTACTCCAGGGGAACACTGAAGCTTTCTTT. It encodes CASSLLQGNTEAFF. Using reference TRBV5-1 and TRBJ1-1 for the parts outside the CDR3, the full variable domain is KAGVTQTPRYLIKTRGQQVTLSCSPISGHRSVSWYQQTPGQGLQFLFEYFSETQRNKGNFPGRFSGRQFSNSRSEMNVSTLELGDSALYLCASSLLQGNTEAFFGQGTRLTVV.

The V and J genes are TRBV15 and TRBJ2-2; tentatively, D is TRBD1 (6 bases). Germline CDR1 LNHNV, CDR2 YYDKDF (reference sequence). The CDR3 is 17 amino acids. V lost 1 base and J lost 2, with 14 bases in between. The CDR3 nucleotides are TGTGCCACCAGCAGAGGTCTAACAGGGCGAAACACCGGGGAGCTGTTTTTT. The encoded protein is CATSRGLTGRNTGELFF.

This rearrangement joins TRBV7-9 to TRBJ2-5; 12 bases are shared with TRBD2. The CDR3 contains 16 residues. Germline V gives CDR1 SEHNR, CDR2 FQNEAQ (reference sequence). V lost 5 bases, J lost 1 base, and 5 bases stayed unmatched. This CDR3 reads CASSQTSGSGQETQYF. CDR3 sequence (DNA): TGTGCCAGCAGCCAGACTAGCGGGAGTGGCCAAGAGACCCAGTACTTC.